One and the same sample provided the 26 T cell receptor beta chains below, sequenced in a study of cytomegalovirus exposure and HLA in healthy donors. The repertoire was sequenced with immunoSEQ multiplex PCR; TCRdb's copy has only in-frame clones and lacks some. The data contain approximately 120,000 clones, about 90% of them singletons. The material sequenced was PBMCs. These receptors were taken from a woman aged 18-29 years in good health and CMV-seronegative.

V and J are TRBV5-1 and TRBJ1-4; perhaps TRBD1 as D (6 bases). The V gene's germline CDR1 is SGHRS and CDR2 YFSETQ. The V end was cut by 4 bases, the J end by 5 bases, with 18 bases between. This CDR3 has 16 amino acids. CDR3 in amino acids: CASSQAVTGKNEKLFF. CDR3 in DNA: TGCGCCAGCAGCCAGGCTGTAACAGGGAAGAATGAAAAACTGTTTTTT. The variable domain in full, with the rest retrieved from reference TRBV5-1 and TRBJ1-4, is KAGVTQTPRYLIKTRGQQVTLSCSPISGHRSVSWYQQTPGQGLQFLFEYFSETQRNKGNFPGRFSGRQFSNSRSEMNVSTLELGDSALYLCASSQAVTGKNEKLFFGSGTQLSVL.

V is TRBV19 and J is TRBJ1-3; the D gene is possibly TRBD1 (6 bases). Germline V gives CDR1 LNHDA, CDR2 SQIVND (reference sequence). Trimming stripped 5 bases from V and 0 bases from J, with 11 bases between. The CDR3 runs 15 residues. The CDR3 reads CASSSQDSSGNTIYF. As DNA, the CDR3 is TGTGCCAGTAGTTCCCAGGACAGCTCTGGAAACACCATATATTTT. Variable domain in full (rest from reference TRBV19 and TRBJ1-3): DGGITQSPKYLFRKEGQNVTLSCEQNLNHDAMYWYRQDPGQGLRLIYYSQIVNDFQKGDIAEGYSVSREKKESFPLTVTSAQKNPTAFYLCASSSQDSSGNTIYFGEGSWLTVV.

J is TRBJ2-5 and V is TRBV5-1; D gene uncertain. Germline V lookup: CDR1 SGHRS, CDR2 YFSETQ. V was pared by 0 bases and J by 2 bases, with 11 bases between. The CDR3 sequence is 15 residues long. In nucleotides, the CDR3 is TGCGCCAGCAGCTTGGGTCGAGCCCTGCAAGAGACCCAGTACTTC. Translated, it gives CASSLGRALQETQYF.

The rearrangement links TRBV6-5 to TRBJ2-7, with 13 bases matching TRBD2. CDR3 length: 15 amino acids. Germline V gives CDR1 MNHEY, CDR2 SVGAGI. Germline trimming cut 4 bases from V and 5 bases from J; bases unmatched to any gene: 5. CDR3 loop: CASSSGTSGDHEQYF. In nucleotides, the CDR3 is TGTGCCAGCAGTTCCGGGACTAGCGGGGACCACGAGCAGTACTTC.

The chain carries TRBV28 and TRBJ2-1; 11 positions match TRBD1. CDR1 is MDHEN, CDR2 SYDVKM, per germline. The ends lost 8 bases at V and 6 bases at J; junction bases unmatched: 9. The CDR3 contains 15 residues. CDR3 protein: CASEDRGRRSNEQFF. CDR3 nucleotides: TGTGCCAGCGAGGACAGGGGGCGCAGGTCCAATGAGCAGTTCTTC.

This chain uses TRBV29-1 with TRBJ2-7; 7 bases are shared with TRBD1. The junction had 5 bases not matched to a gene; V was cut back by 7 bases and J by 2 bases. The CDR3 covers 12 residues. Germline CDR1 is SQVTM and CDR2 is ANQGSEA. This chain's CDR3 is CSASTGTYEQYF. The DNA for the CDR3 is TGCAGCGCCTCGACAGGGACCTACGAGCAGTACTTC.

V gene TRBV28 combines with J gene TRBJ1-5; TRBD1 is a possible D gene (6 bases). Trimming took 9 bases from V and 6 from J, leaving 15 bases between them. CDR1 MDHEN and CDR2 SYDVKM come from the germline V gene. This CDR3 is 13 amino acids long. The CDR3 sequence is CASIQGSGQPQHF. In nucleotides, the CDR3 is TGTGCCAGTATACAGGGCTCGGGTCAGCCCCAGCATTTT. The full variable domain, with the rest looked up from reference TRBV28 and TRBJ1-5, is DVKVTQSSRYLVKRTGEKVFLECVQDMDHENMFWYRQDPGLGLRLIYFSYDVKMKEKGDIPEGYSVSREKKERFSLILESASTNQTSMYLCASIQGSGQPQHFGDGTRLSIL.

V usage is TRBV5-6 and J usage is TRBJ1-5, with 7 bases lining up with TRBD1. The CDR3 covers 15 residues. CDR1 and CDR2 (germline): SGHDT, YYEEEE. V shed 3 bases and J 5 bases; nucleotides not matched to a gene: 8. The CDR3 loop is CASSSTGRGDQPQHF. The CDR3 DNA reads TGTGCCAGCAGCTCGACAGGGCGAGGGGATCAGCCCCAGCATTTT.

This clone was observed once. This rearrangement joins TRBV30 to TRBJ1-1; D is possibly TRBD1 (6 bases). Trimming removed 0 bases from V and 4 bases from J, with 15 bases in between. Germline V gene lookup returns CDR1 GTSNPN and CDR2 SVGIG (reference sequence). The CDR3 consists of 15 residues. This CDR3 reads CAWSVGGTGFTEAFF. The CDR3, as DNA: TGTGCCTGGAGTGTAGGGGGAACAGGGTTCACTGAAGCTTTCTTT.

The gene calls are TRBV7-9 and TRBJ2-3, with D possibly being TRBD2 (7 bases). The germline CDR1 and CDR2 sequences are SEHNR and FQNEAQ (reference sequence). V was cut by 4 bases and J by 0 bases, with 11 bases left in between. This CDR3 region has 15 residues. The DNA for the CDR3 is TGTGCCAGCAGCTATACGGGGGGCAGCACAGATACGCAGTATTTT. It codes for CASSYTGGSTDTQYF. Complete variable domain (other parts from reference TRBV7-9 and TRBJ2-3): DTGVSQNPRHKITKRGQNVTFRCDPISEHNRLYWYRQTLGQGPEFLTYFQNEAQLEKSRLLSDRFSAERPKGSFSTLEIQRTEQGDSAMYLCASSYTGGSTDTQYFGPGTRLTVL.

The chain recombines TRBV2 with TRBJ1-4; 7 bases line up with TRBD1. The CDR3 covers 14 residues. CDR1 is SNHLY, CDR2 FYNNEI, per germline. The junction had 5 bases not matched to a gene; V was cut back by 4 bases and J by 6 bases. CDR3 in DNA: TGTGCCAGCAGTGTTACAGGGGTGGATGAAAAACTGTTTTTT. This translates into CASSVTGVDEKLFF.

This clone was seen just once. The CDR3, as DNA: TGTGCCAGCAGTTTATTGGGGCAGGGGGTTGGCAAAAACATTCAGTACTTC. Translating gives CASSLLGQGVGKNIQYF. J is TRBJ2-4 and V is TRBV28, with 7 nucleotides matching TRBD1. CDR3 length: 17 amino acids. Trimming cost V 1 base and J 3 bases; bases outside gene matches: 9. Germline CDR1 MDHEN, CDR2 SYDVKM.

This rearrangement joins TRBV2 to TRBJ1-2, with D possibly matching TRBD1 (5 bases). The CDR3 has 14 amino acids. Trimming took off 7 bases at V and 5 bases at J, with 17 bases between the two ends. Germline V gives CDR1 SNHLY, CDR2 FYNNEI. CDR3 nucleotides: TGTGCCAGCACACGGTCAATAGCAGGGTATGGCTACACCTTC. Protein: CASTRSIAGYGYTF.

CDR3 amino acids: CASSVRLAGGYNEQFF. The CDR3 DNA sequence: TGTGCCAGCAGCGTGCGACTAGCGGGAGGATACAATGAGCAGTTCTTC. V is TRBV11-3 and J is TRBJ2-1; 13 bases line up with TRBD2. J was trimmed by 4 bases and V by 5 bases; bases with no gene match: 5. The V gene's germline CDR1 is SGHNT and CDR2 YENEEA. This CDR3 has 16 amino acids.

V and J are TRBV6-5 and TRBJ2-7; 7 bases are shared with TRBD2. V was pared by 2 bases and J by 7 bases, with 5 bases of the junction left unmatched. Germline lookup yields CDR1 MNHEY and CDR2 SVGAGI. The CDR3 is 13 residues long. The CDR3 protein is CASSYGGGREQYF. The CDR3 bases are TGTGCCAGCAGTTACGGGGGGGGACGAGAGCAGTACTTC.

This chain uses TRBV4-1 with TRBJ2-1; 9 nucleotides line up with TRBD1. The V and J ends lost 7 bases and 6 bases, in that order; junction bases with no gene match: 7. Germline CDR1 and CDR2: MGHRA and YSYEKL. The CDR3 loop spans 14 amino acids. The CDR3 DNA reads as TGCGCCAGCAACTCAGACAGGGGGGGCAATGAGCAGTTCTTC. Translation: CASNSDRGGNEQFF.

The chain recombines TRBV25-1 with TRBJ1-4; D is uncertain. V was cut by 7 bases and J by 8 bases, with 5 bases left in between. Germline CDR1 reads MGHDK; CDR2 reads SYGVNS. CDR3 length: 10 residues. CDR3 sequence: CASKREKLFF. The DNA of the CDR3 is TGTGCCAGCAAGAGGGAAAAACTGTTTTTT.

This clone was detected ten times or more. The chain couples TRBV7-2 to TRBJ1-3; tentatively, D is TRBD1 (5 bases). Trimming shortened V by 5 bases and J by 4 bases, and 15 bases separated the two germline ends. The length of the CDR3 is 15 residues. CDR1 and CDR2 from the germline V gene are SGHTA and FQGNSA. CDR3 residues: CASSVSQGLGNTIYF. The CDR3 DNA sequence: TGTGCCAGCAGCGTATCTCAGGGTTTAGGAAACACCATATATTTT.

This clone was counted once. The chain combines TRBV27 with TRBJ2-3; 10 bases are shared with TRBD2. V shed 2 bases, J shed 6 bases, and the junction held 5 bases outside the gene matches. Germline CDR1 MNHEY, CDR2 SMNVEV (reference sequence). The CDR3 is 15 amino acids. The CDR3 is CASSLSGRAQDTQYF. The CDR3 region has the DNA TGTGCCAGCAGTTTAAGCGGGAGGGCCCAGGATACGCAGTATTTT.

V and J are TRBV6-6 and TRBJ1-3; the D is unclear. Germline lookup yields CDR1 MNHNY and CDR2 SVGAGI (reference sequence). The CDR3 loop spans 12 amino acids. With 10 bases removed from V and 1 base from J, the gap between germline ends came to 8 bases. This CDR3 is CAIQASGNTIYF. CDR3 in DNA: TGTGCCATCCAAGCTTCTGGAAACACCATATATTTT.

This chain connects TRBV19 to TRBJ2-2, with 9 positions matching TRBD1. After removal of 4 bases from V and 1 base from J, the junction contained 10 bases not matched to a gene. Germline V CDR1 and CDR2: LNHDA, SQIVND (reference sequence). This CDR3 region has 18 residues. CDR3 coding DNA: TGTGCCAGTAGTACCTCTTACAGGGGGCCTAGGAACACCGGGGAGCTGTTTTTT. Amino acids: CASSTSYRGPRNTGELFF. The whole variable domain, filled in from reference TRBV19 and TRBJ2-2, reads DGGITQSPKYLFRKEGQNVTLSCEQNLNHDAMYWYRQDPGQGLRLIYYSQIVNDFQKGDIAEGYSVSREKKESFPLTVTSAQKNPTAFYLCASSTSYRGPRNTGELFFGEGSRLTVL.

The chain combines TRBV28 with TRBJ2-5, with 7 nucleotides matching TRBD1. CDR3 length equals 16 residues. The V gene end was trimmed by 4 bases and the J gene end by 0 bases; junction bases not matched to a gene: 8. Germline-derived CDR1 and CDR2 are MDHEN and SYDVKM. The CDR3, as DNA: TGTGCCAGCAGTTCCACCGGGACAGTGTACCAAGAGACCCAGTACTTC. It specifies CASSSTGTVYQETQYF.

This sequence joins TRBV30 and TRBJ2-5, with D tentatively TRBD2 (6 bases). V gave up 2 bases and J gave up 4 bases, with 14 bases separating them. This CDR3 contains 14 residues. The germline V gene encodes CDR1 GTSNPN and CDR2 SVGIG (reference sequence). The CDR3 is CAWSRGGKAETQYF. CDR3 sequence (DNA): TGTGCCTGGAGTCGAGGCGGGAAGGCAGAGACCCAGTACTTC.

V and J are TRBV9 and TRBJ2-3; D perhaps matches TRBD2 (6 bases). The V end lost 4 bases, the J end lost 6 bases, and 15 bases lay between the germline ends. The CDR3 is 14 residues long. The V gene's germline CDR1 is SGDLS and CDR2 YYNGEE. In nucleotides, the CDR3 is TGTGCCAGCAGCCCTACAGCCCGGGGGGATACGCAGTATTTT. As protein: CASSPTARGDTQYF.

The chain recombines TRBV7-2 with TRBJ2-1, with TRBD2 identical over 11 bases. In germline, CDR1 is SGHTA, CDR2 FQGNSA. The junction had 4 bases not matched to a gene; V was cut back by 4 bases and J by 2 bases. The CDR3 is made up of 16 amino acids. This CDR3 is CASSSIAGGPYNEQFF. The CDR3 DNA reads as TGTGCCAGCAGCTCGATAGCGGGAGGGCCCTACAATGAGCAGTTCTTC.

V and J are TRBV4-3 and TRBJ2-7, with a tentative D call TRBD1 (6 bases). V was pared by 4 bases and J by 7 bases, with 20 bases between. Germline loops: CDR1 LGHNA, CDR2 YSLEER. The CDR3 loop spans 15 amino acids. The CDR3 sequence is CASSPTWGRLGEQYF. In DNA form, the CDR3 reads TGCGCCAGCAGCCCAACCTGGGGGCGGTTAGGGGAGCAGTACTTC.